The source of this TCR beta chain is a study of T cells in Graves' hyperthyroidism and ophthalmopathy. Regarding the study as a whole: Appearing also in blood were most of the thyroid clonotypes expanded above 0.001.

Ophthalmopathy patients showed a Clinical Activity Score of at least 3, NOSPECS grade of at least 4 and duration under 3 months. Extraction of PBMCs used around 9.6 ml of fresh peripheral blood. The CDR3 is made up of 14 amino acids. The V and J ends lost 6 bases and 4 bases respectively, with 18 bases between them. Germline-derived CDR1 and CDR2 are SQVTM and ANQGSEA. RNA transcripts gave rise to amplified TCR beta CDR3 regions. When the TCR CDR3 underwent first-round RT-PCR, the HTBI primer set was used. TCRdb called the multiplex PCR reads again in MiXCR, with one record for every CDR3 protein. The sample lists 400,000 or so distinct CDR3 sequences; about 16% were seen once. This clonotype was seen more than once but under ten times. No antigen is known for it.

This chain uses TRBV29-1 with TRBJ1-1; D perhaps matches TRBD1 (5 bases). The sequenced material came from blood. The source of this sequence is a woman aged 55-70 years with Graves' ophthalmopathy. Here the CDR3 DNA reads TGCAGCGTGGGGATCTCGGCGGGGGGCACTGAAGCTTTCTTT. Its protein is CSVGISAGGTEAFF.